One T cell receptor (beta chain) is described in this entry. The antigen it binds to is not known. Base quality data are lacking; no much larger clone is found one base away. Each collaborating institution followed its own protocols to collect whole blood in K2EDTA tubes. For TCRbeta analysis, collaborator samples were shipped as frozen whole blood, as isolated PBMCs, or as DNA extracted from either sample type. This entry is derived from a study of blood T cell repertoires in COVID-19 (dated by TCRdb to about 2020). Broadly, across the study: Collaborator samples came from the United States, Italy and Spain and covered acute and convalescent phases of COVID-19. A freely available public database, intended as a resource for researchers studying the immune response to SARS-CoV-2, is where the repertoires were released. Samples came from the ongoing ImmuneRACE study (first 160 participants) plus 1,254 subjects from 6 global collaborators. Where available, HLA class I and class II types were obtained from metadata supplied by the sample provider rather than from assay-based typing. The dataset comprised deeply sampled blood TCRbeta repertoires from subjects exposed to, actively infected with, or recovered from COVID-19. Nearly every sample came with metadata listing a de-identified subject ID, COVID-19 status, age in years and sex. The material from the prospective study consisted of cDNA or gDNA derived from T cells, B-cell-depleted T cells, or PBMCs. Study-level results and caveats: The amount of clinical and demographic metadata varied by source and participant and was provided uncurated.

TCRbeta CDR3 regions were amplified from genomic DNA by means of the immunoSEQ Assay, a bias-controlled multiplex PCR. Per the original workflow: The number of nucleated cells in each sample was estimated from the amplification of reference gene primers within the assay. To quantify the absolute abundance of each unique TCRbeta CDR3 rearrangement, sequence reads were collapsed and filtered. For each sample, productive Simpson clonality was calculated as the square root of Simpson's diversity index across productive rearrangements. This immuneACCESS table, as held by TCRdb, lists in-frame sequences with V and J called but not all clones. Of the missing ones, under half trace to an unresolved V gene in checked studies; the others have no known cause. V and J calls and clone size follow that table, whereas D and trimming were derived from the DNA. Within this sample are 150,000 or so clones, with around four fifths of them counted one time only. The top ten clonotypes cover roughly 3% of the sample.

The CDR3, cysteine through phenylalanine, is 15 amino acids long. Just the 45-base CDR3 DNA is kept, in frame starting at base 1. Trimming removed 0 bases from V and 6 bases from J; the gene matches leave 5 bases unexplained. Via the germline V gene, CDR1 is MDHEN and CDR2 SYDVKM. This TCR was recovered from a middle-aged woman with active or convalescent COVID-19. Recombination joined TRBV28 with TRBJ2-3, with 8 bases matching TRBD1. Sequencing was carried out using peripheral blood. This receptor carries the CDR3 CASSLWSGGKDTQYF. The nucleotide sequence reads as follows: TGTGCCAGCAGTTTATGGTCAGGGGGCAAGGATACGCAGTATTTT.